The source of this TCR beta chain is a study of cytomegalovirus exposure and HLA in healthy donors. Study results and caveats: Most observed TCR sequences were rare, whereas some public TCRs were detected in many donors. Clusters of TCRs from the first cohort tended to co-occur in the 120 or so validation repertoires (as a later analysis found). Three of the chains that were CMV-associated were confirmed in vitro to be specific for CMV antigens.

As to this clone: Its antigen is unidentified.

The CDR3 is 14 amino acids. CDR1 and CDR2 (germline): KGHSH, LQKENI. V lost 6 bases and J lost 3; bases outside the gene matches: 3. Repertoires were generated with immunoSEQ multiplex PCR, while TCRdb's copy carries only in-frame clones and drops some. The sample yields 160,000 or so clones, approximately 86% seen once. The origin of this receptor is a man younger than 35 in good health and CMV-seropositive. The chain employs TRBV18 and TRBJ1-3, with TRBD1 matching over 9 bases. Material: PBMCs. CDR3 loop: CASSGTGRGNTIYF. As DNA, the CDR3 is TGTGCCAGCTCGGGGACAGGGCGTGGAAACACCATATATTTT. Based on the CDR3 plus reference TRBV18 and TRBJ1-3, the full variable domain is NAGVMQNPRHLVRRRGQEARLRCSPMKGHSHVYWYRQLPEEGLKFMVYLQKENIIDESGMPKERFSAEFPKEGPSILRIQQVVRGDSAAYFCASSGTGRGNTIYFGEGSWLTVV.